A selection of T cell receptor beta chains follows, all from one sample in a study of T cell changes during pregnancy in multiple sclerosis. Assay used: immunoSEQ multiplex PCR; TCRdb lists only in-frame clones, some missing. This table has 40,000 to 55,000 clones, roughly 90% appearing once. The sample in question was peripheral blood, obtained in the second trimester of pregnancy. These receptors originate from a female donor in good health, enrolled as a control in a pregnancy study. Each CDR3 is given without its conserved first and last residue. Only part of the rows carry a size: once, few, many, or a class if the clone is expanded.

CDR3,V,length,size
ASSPGGRRNTIY,TRBV6-5,12,-
ASSATIVGGGEF,TRBV11-2,12,-
ASSSDLNGDTEAF,TRBV7-9,13,many
ASSPGGSSYNEQF,TRBV13,13,-
ASIQRGEQY,TRBV6-5,9,few
ASSLARGTDTQY,TRBV5-1,12,once
SVEEPWPGFGYT,TRBV29-1,12,-
ASSLAGGRTDTQY,TRBV7-2,13,-
ASTPEGVRYT,TRBV2,10,-
ASSMSYEQY,TRBV7-2,9,-
ASSDFAGANSPLH,TRBV25-1,13,-
ASSPPLPRSAASDEQY,TRBV13,16,-
ASSLASSYEQY,TRBV7-9,11,-
AWSSIGWAQGPQH,TRBV30,13,-
ASSPTIRTGGGTKGEAF,TRBV18,17,-
AWSGTRSTEAF,TRBV30,11,-
ASSIPGLAGYNEQF,TRBV7-9,14,-
ASTERGGVNYGYT,TRBV7-9,13,few
ASGPTGGYGYT,TRBV19,11,-
ASSHGQFMNTEAF,TRBV6-5,13,-
ASSSQGARDQPQH,TRBV7-8,13,-
ASTSLRDRDNYGYT,TRBV19,14,once
AWSGTPGNTIY,TRBV30,11,-
ASSRTRDNEQF,TRBV6-6,11,-
ASSFTRPQDEQY,TRBV7-2,12,-
ASSQSQETQY,TRBV6-5,10,-
ASSYSNEQF,TRBV5-4,9,-
ASRFTGDAYEQY,TRBV11-2,12,-
ASSSIDRGPQH,TRBV27,11,-
ASSSIRQYEQY,TRBV6-6,11,-
ASSFDRSSYNSPLH,TRBV5-4,14,-
ASSLARRGGTGELF,TRBV7-2,14,-
ASSFERVMNEQF,TRBV5-1,12,-
ASSLGGGPYEQY,TRBV7-9,12,-
ASSLDSGGETQY,TRBV5-1,12,-
ASSAQGQGNGYT,TRBV6-4,12,-
ASSEASPLVQETQY,TRBV6-1,14,-
AWSLGLASASTDTQY,TRBV30,15,-
ASTAGGSNYEQY,TRBV19,12,-
ASSDWGPSYNEQF,TRBV2,13,few
ASSYGQSSNQPQH,TRBV6-6,13,once
ASSLWDIQETQY,TRBV5-6,12,-
ATRGQGSYEQY,TRBV15,11,-
ASSLGLLAGGRGEQF,TRBV11-2,15,-
ASSPNTGTTINEQF,TRBV5-1,14,-
ASSPLATNEKLF,TRBV6-5,12,-
AWQGISGNTIY,TRBV30,11,-
ASSPPHTSPQPQH,TRBV18,13,-
ASMGGSPATNEKLF,TRBV19,14,-
ASSSGQGGQETQY,TRBV19,13,-
ASSLAGAGSYGYT,TRBV7-8,13,-
ASRSGGKGDQPQH,TRBV6-1,13,-
ASSPQPGSYNEQF,TRBV6-6,13,-
ASSMGGLYEQY,TRBV19,11,-
ASRLAGMAGTGELF,TRBV19,14,-